This T cell receptor (beta chain) was retrieved from a study of lymphopenia after photon versus proton radiotherapy. The CDR3 sequence is 13 residues long. CDR1 is SGHTA, CDR2 FQGTGA, per germline. Trimming left V 0 bases short and J 6 bases short, with 9 bases between. Libraries were prepared by immunoSEQ multiplex PCR; TCRdb keeps only in-frame clonotypes and omits some of them. This sample yields 35,000 to 40,000 clones, of which over 65% are seen a single time; approximately 2.9% belongs to the top ten. The receptor comes from a man in his fifties or sixties with gastric cancer. The genes are TRBV7-3 and TRBJ2-7; D remains unclear. The sample was peripheral blood, taken from a patient treated with photon-based radiotherapy. The CDR3 DNA reads TGTGCCAGCAGCTTAACGGGCAGGTTCGAGCAGTACTTC. This translates into CASSLTGRFEQYF. Using reference TRBV7-3 and TRBJ2-7 for the parts outside the CDR3, the full variable domain is GAGVSQTPSNKVTEKGKYVELRCDPISGHTALYWYRQSLGQGPEFLIYFQGTGAADDSGLPNDRFFAVRPEGSVSTLKIQRTERGDSAVYLCASSLTGRFEQYFGPGTRLTVT.